This record covers a single T cell receptor beta chain. Its specificity is not known. CDR3 size: 16 residues. After removal of 5 bases from V and 9 bases from J, the junction contained 16 bases not matched to a gene. Germline CDR1 MNHEY, CDR2 SVGAGI. Primed by a sample-barcoded 5' primer and a J-beta primer mix, a second PCR proceeded for roughly 7 to 12 cycles. TCRdb recomputed calls from the 5' RACE reads with MiXCR, one row per CDR3 protein. Among about 2 million distinct CDR3 sequences listed, about 50% were seen once. The data stem from a study of blood T cells in healthy people across ages. Overall study context: In model experiments, template switching was able to capture about one barcoded beta molecule for every two T cells that were present. Study results and limitations: The CMV status of each donor remained undetermined, and this could have confounded shifts in expanded clonotypes. Donors of long life had a larger count of naive CD4+ cells and greater diversity than aged donors.

The sequence derives from a woman between 40 and 55 years old in good health. The genes are TRBV6-5 and TRBJ2-1; 7 bases are a match to TRBD2. Sequenced input: blood. DNA of the CDR3: TGTGCCAGCAGTCTCCTCCCGGGGGGAACAAGGGGTGAGCAGTTCTTC. As protein: CASSLLPGGTRGEQFF.